The 3 T cell receptor beta chains presented below share a single source sample, sequenced in a study of PD-L1 blockade in urothelial cancer. Time point: pretreatment peripheral blood. Here immunoSEQ multiplex PCR was the method, and the copy in TCRdb shows in-frame clones only, minus some. Counted here are some 38,000 clones, about 82% occurring once; the ten biggest clones make up approximately 16%. Material: PBMCs, obtained around atezolizumab (anti-PD-L1) treatment. The receptors originated from a man older than 75 with urothelial cancer.

The chain is built from TRBV7-9 and TRBJ1-1, with TRBD1 matching 9 bases. CDR1 is SEHNR and CDR2 is FQNEAQ in the germline V gene (reference sequence). The ends lost 3 bases at V and 4 bases at J; junction bases unmatched: 3. This CDR3 comprises 14 residues. CDR3 protein: CASSLRDRATEAFF. In nucleotides, the CDR3 is TGTGCCAGCAGCTTGAGGGACAGGGCCACTGAAGCTTTCTTT. The variable domain in full, completed from reference TRBV7-9 and TRBJ1-1, reads DTGVSQNPRHKITKRGQNVTFRCDPISEHNRLYWYRQTLGQGPEFLTYFQNEAQLEKSRLLSDRFSAERPKGSFSTLEIQRTEQGDSAMYLCASSLRDRATEAFFGQGTRLTVV.

This clone has only a few counts. The chain recombines TRBV6-1 with TRBJ1-1, with 7 bases identical to TRBD1. Germline V gene sequence: CDR1 MNHNS, CDR2 SASEGT. The CDR3 is made up of 17 amino acids. V trimming: 0 bases; J trimming: 3 bases; junction bases outside the gene matches: 10. CDR3 in amino acids: CASSEASMSRGYTEAFF. The CDR3 nucleotides read TGTGCCAGCAGTGAAGCATCGATGTCCAGGGGGTACACTGAAGCTTTCTTT.

In this sample, this clone turned up a few times. The rearrangement joins TRBV28 to TRBJ1-2; TRBD1 is a possible D gene (6 bases). Germline V gene data show CDR1 as MDHEN and CDR2 as SYDVKM. The length of the CDR3 is 14 residues. V lost 8 bases and J lost 4, with 17 bases in between. CDR3 amino acids: CASATGPRAYGYTF. The CDR3 DNA sequence: TGTGCCAGCGCTACAGGGCCCAGGGCCTATGGCTACACCTTC.